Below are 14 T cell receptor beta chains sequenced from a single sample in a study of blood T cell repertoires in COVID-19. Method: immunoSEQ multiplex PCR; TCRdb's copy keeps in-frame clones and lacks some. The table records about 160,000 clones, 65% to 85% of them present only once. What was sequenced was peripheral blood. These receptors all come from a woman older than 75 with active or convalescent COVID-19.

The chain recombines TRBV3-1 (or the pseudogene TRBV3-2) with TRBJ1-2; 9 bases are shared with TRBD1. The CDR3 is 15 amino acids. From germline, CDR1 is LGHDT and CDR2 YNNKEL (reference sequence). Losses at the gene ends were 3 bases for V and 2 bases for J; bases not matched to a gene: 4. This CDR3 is CASSHRQGGNYGYTF. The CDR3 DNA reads TGTGCCAGCAGCCACAGACAGGGGGGGAACTATGGCTACACCTTC.

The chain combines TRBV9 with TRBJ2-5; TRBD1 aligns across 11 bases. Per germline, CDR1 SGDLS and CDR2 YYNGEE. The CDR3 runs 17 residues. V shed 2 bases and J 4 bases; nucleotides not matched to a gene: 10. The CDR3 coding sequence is TGTGCCAGCAGCGTTAGTTCCTCCGGGACAGGGGGAGAGACCCAGTACTTC. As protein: CASSVSSSGTGGETQYF.

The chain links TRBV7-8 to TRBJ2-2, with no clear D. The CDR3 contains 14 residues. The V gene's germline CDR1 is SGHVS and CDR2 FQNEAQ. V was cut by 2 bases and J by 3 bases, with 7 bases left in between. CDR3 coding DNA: TGTGCCAGCAGCTTATCCTCTTACACCGGGGAGCTGTTTTTT. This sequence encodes CASSLSSYTGELFF. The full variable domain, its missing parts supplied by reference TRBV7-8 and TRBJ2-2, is GAGVSQSPRYKVAKRGQDVALRCDPISGHVSLFWYQQALGQGPEFLTYFQNEAQLDKSGLPSDRFFAERPEGSVSTLKIQRTQQEDSAVYLCASSLSSYTGELFFGEGSRLTVL.

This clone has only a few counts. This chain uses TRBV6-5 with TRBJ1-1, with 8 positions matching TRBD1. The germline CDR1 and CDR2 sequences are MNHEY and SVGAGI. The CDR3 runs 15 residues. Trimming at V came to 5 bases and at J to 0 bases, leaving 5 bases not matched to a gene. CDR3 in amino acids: CASSPQDRVNTEAFF. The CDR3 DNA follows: TGTGCCAGCAGTCCCCAGGACAGGGTGAACACTGAAGCTTTCTTT.

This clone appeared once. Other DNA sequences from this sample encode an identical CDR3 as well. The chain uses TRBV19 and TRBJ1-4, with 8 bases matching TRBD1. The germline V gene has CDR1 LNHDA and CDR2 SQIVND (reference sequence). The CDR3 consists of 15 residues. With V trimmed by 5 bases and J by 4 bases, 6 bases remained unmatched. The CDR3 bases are TGTGCCAGTAGTGCGGACAGGGTTGGTAATGAAAAACTGTTTTTT. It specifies CASSADRVGNEKLFF.

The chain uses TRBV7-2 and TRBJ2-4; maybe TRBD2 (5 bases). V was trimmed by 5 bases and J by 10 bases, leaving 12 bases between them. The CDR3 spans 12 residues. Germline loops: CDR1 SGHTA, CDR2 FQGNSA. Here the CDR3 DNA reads TGTGCCAGCAGCCTCGAGAGGGATATTCAGTACTTC. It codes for CASSLERDIQYF.

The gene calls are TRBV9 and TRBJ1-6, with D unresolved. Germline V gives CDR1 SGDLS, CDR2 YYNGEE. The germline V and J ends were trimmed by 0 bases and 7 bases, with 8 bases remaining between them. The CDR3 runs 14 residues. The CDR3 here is CASSVELKNSPLHF. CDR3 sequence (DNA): TGTGCCAGCAGCGTAGAACTGAAGAATTCACCCCTCCACTTT.

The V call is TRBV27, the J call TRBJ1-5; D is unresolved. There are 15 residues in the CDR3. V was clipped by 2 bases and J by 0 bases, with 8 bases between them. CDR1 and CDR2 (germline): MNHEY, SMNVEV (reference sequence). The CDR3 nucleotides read TGTGCCAGCAGTTTAGCGGGCTATAGCAATCAGCCCCAGCATTTT. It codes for CASSLAGYSNQPQHF.

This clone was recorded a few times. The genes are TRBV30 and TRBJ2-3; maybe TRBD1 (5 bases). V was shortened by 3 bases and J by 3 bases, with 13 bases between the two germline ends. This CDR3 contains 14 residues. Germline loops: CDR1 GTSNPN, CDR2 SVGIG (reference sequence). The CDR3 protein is CAWRAEGATDTQYF. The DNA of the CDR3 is TGTGCCTGGAGGGCGGAAGGGGCTACAGATACGCAGTATTTT.

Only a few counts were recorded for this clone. Written as DNA, the CDR3 is TGTGCCAGTGCGACAGGGATGAACACTGAAGCTTTCTTT. This gives the protein CASATGMNTEAFF. V is TRBV2 and J is TRBJ1-1; 7 positions match TRBD1. The CDR3 runs 13 residues. With 9 bases clipped from V and 0 bases from J, the junction kept 4 bases outside the gene matches. Germline V gives CDR1 SNHLY, CDR2 FYNNEI.

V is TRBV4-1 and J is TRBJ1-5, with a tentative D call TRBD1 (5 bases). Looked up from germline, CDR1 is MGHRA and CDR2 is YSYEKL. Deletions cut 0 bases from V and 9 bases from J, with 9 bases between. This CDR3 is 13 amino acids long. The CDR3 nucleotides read TGCGCCAGCAGCCAAGAAGGCGGGGGGCCCCAGCATTTT. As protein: CASSQEGGGPQHF.

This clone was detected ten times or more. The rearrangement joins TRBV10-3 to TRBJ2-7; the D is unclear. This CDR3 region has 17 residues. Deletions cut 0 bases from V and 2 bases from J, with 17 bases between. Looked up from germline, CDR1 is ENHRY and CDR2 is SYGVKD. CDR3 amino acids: CAISESLLSNNPYEQYF. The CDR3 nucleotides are TGTGCCATCAGTGAGTCGCTACTTTCAAATAACCCCTACGAGCAGTACTTC.

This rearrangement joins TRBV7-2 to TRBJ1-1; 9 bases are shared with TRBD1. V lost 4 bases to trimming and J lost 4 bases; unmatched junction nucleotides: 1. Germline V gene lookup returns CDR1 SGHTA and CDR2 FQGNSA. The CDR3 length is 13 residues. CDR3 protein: CASSSGQGTEAFF. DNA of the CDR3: TGTGCCAGCAGCTCGGGACAGGGCACTGAAGCTTTCTTT. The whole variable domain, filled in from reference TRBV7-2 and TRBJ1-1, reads GAGVSQSPSNKVTEKGKDVELRCDPISGHTALYWYRQSLGQGLEFLIYFQGNSAPDKSGLPSDRFSAERTGGSVSTLTIQRTQQEDSAVYLCASSSGQGTEAFFGQGTRLTVV.

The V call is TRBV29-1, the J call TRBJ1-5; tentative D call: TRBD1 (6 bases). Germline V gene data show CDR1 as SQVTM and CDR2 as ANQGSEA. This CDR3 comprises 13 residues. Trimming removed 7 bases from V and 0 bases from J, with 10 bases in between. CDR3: CSARQDSNQPQHF. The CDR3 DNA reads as TGCAGCGCGCGACAGGATAGCAATCAGCCCCAGCATTTT.